This is a list of T cell receptor beta chains from one sample in a study of read filtering for tumor transcriptome and immune sequencing. TCRdb reprocessed the reads via MiXCR and lists one record per CDR3 protein. Found here are over 50,000 distinct CDR3 sequences, around 21% of them singletons; the top ten hold over 12%. Sequenced sample: a population of CD138-negative cells sorted from bone marrow. Receptor source: a donor aged 40 or older with multiple myeloma. Each CDR3 is given with its conserved first and last residue. The order of the fields is CDR3 DNA, CDR3 protein, V gene, D gene, J gene, clone size. The D gene is left open where the match is weak. Not every row has a clone size; where given, it reads once, few, many or a size class.

DNA: TGTGCCAGCAGCGCAGGGGGTCGGAGTAATGAAAAACTGTTTTTT
CDR3: CASSAGGRSNEKLFF
V: TRBV7-6
D: TRBD1
J: TRBJ1-4
size: many

DNA: TGTGCCAGCAGTCCACGGGGGGCGGGAGGGTACCAAGAGACCCAGTACTTC
CDR3: CASSPRGAGGYQETQYF
V: TRBV28
D: TRBD2
J: TRBJ2-5
size: many

DNA: TGTGCCAGCAGCCGCAGGGGGCAGGGCACTGAAGCTTTCTTT
CDR3: CASSRRGQGTEAFF
V: TRBV14
D: TRBD1
J: TRBJ1-1
size: many

DNA: TGTGCCAGCAGCTTTAGCGGGGGCCCACTCTACGAGCAGTACTTC
CDR3: CASSFSGGPLYEQYF
V: TRBV7-3
D: TRBD2
J: TRBJ2-7
size: many

DNA: TGTGCCAGCAGCGCAGACGCGAGACGGCTGAACACTGAAGCTTTCTTT
CDR3: CASSADARRLNTEAFF
V: TRBV9
D: .
J: TRBJ1-1
size: many

DNA: TGTGCCAGCAGCCAAGATCGACTAGCGGGAGGGTACGAGCAGTACTTC
CDR3: CASSQDRLAGGYEQYF
V: TRBV3-1
D: TRBD2
J: TRBJ2-7
size: many

DNA: TGTGCCAGCAGTCTCGGAGGGCCCGGGGAGCTGCTTTTT
CDR3: CASSLGGPGELLF
V: TRBV11-2
D: .
J: TRBJ2-2
size: .

DNA: TGTGCCAGCAGCCCTCTCTCGGGAGGGCAATACGAGCAGTACTTC
CDR3: CASSPLSGGQYEQYF
V: TRBV7-6
D: TRBD2
J: TRBJ2-7
size: many

DNA: TGTGCCAGCAGTGAATGGACAGGCTACGAGCAGTACTTC
CDR3: CASSEWTGYEQYF
V: TRBV25-1
D: TRBD1
J: TRBJ2-7
size: many

DNA: TGTGCCAGCAGCCCACAGGGGCTGAACACCGGGGAGCTGTTTTTT
CDR3: CASSPQGLNTGELFF
V: TRBV5-5
D: TRBD1
J: TRBJ2-2
size: many

DNA: TGTGCCAGCAGCCAAAGGGGGGCGACCACTGAAGCTTTCTTT
CDR3: CASSQRGATTEAFF
V: TRBV3-1
D: .
J: TRBJ1-1
size: many

DNA: TGTGCCAGCAGACGGGACAGGGTGGCCGAGCAGTACTTC
CDR3: CASRRDRVAEQYF
V: TRBV28
D: TRBD1
J: TRBJ2-7
size: many

DNA: TGTGCCAGTCGTGGGTCTAATCAGCCCCAGCATTTT
CDR3: CASRGSNQPQHF
V: TRBV2
D: .
J: TRBJ1-5
size: many

DNA: TGCAGCGTGAAAAGGGGACAGAACCAAGAGACCCAGTACTTC
CDR3: CSVKRGQNQETQYF
V: TRBV29-1
D: TRBD1
J: TRBJ2-5
size: many

DNA: TGTGCCAGCAGCGTAGCTGGGACAGGCACCGGGGAGCTGTTTTTT
CDR3: CASSVAGTGTGELFF
V: TRBV9
D: TRBD1
J: TRBJ2-2
size: .

DNA: TGCGCCAGCAGCTTGGTCCGGGGGACGAACACTGAAGCTTTCTTT
CDR3: CASSLVRGTNTEAFF
V: TRBV5-1
D: .
J: TRBJ1-1
size: many

DNA: TGTGCCAGCAGTTTAGGTCATGAATATGGCTACACCTTC
CDR3: CASSLGHEYGYTF
V: TRBV28
D: .
J: TRBJ1-2
size: many

DNA: TGCAGTGCTAGGTCCGAGACAGACTCCTGCGAGCAGTACTTC
CDR3: CSARSETDSCEQYF
V: TRBV20-1
D: .
J: TRBJ2-7
size: .

DNA: TGTGCCAGCAGTTTATGGACCTCTGGGGCCAACGTCCTGACTTTC
CDR3: CASSLWTSGANVLTF
V: TRBV28
D: .
J: TRBJ2-6
size: many

DNA: TGCAGTGCTAACAGACAGGGCAACAATCAGCCCCAGCATTTT
CDR3: CSANRQGNNQPQHF
V: TRBV20-1
D: TRBD1
J: TRBJ1-5
size: many

DNA: TGTGCCAGTAGTGAGACAGACTACTCTGGAAACACCATATATTTT
CDR3: CASSETDYSGNTIYF
V: TRBV19
D: .
J: TRBJ1-3
size: few

DNA: TGTGCCAGCAGTTATGCGGGCGGCGGCTACGAGCAGTACTTC
CDR3: CASSYAGGGYEQYF
V: TRBV6-5
D: .
J: TRBJ2-7
size: many

DNA: TGCAGTGCTTCGACAGTGAGGGGCAATCAGCCCCAGCATTTT
CDR3: CSASTVRGNQPQHF
V: TRBV20-1
D: .
J: TRBJ1-5
size: many

DNA: TGTGCCAGCAGTTCAGATGGAGGGGGACAAGAGACCCAGTACTTC
CDR3: CASSSDGGGQETQYF
V: TRBV6-5
D: .
J: TRBJ2-5
size: many

DNA: TGCGCCAGCAGCCTTAGAACTCTACGGGAGACCCAGTACTTC
CDR3: CASSLRTLRETQYF
V: TRBV4-1
D: .
J: TRBJ2-5
size: few

DNA: TGTGCCAGCAGCTTAGCGGTCCCCACAGGGGGCAAAGGGGGTCAGCCCCAGCATTTT
CDR3: CASSLAVPTGGKGGQPQHF
V: TRBV7-8
D: TRBD1
J: TRBJ1-5
size: many

DNA: TGTGCCAGCAGTGAAGACGGAACTAGCACAGATACGCAGTATTTT
CDR3: CASSEDGTSTDTQYF
V: TRBV12-3/TRBV12-4
D: .
J: TRBJ2-3
size: many

DNA: TGCAGTGCTAGAGTTCCGAGGAGAGCGAACACCGGGGAGCTGTTTTTT
CDR3: CSARVPRRANTGELFF
V: TRBV20-1
D: .
J: TRBJ2-2
size: many

DNA: TGCAGTGCTAGGGGGCAGGGAAATAATTCACCCCTCCACTTT
CDR3: CSARGQGNNSPLHF
V: TRBV20-1
D: .
J: TRBJ1-6
size: many

DNA: TGTGCCAGCAGCCCCCCGGGACAGCGGAATGAAAAACTGTTTTTT
CDR3: CASSPPGQRNEKLFF
V: TRBV7-2
D: TRBD1
J: TRBJ1-4
size: .

DNA: TGCAGCGTCCAAGGTGGAAGGGGTGTCGATGAGCAGTTCTTC
CDR3: CSVQGGRGVDEQFF
V: TRBV29-1
D: .
J: TRBJ2-1
size: .

DNA: TGTGCCAGCAGCCAAAGAGCGGGAGGGTCCTACAATGAGCAGTTCTTC
CDR3: CASSQRAGGSYNEQFF
V: TRBV3-1
D: TRBD2
J: TRBJ2-1
size: many

DNA: TGCAGTGCCCCTAGACAGGGGGCCTACGAGCAGTACTTC
CDR3: CSAPRQGAYEQYF
V: TRBV20-1
D: TRBD1
J: TRBJ2-7
size: few

DNA: TGTGCCAGCAGCCAAGATCCGGGGGTCAGCTACAATGAGCAGTTCTTC
CDR3: CASSQDPGVSYNEQFF
V: TRBV14
D: .
J: TRBJ2-1
size: many

DNA: TGCATCATCAGGGGGCTAGAATACCACATCGGCTACACCTTC
CDR3: CIIRGLEYHIGYTF
V: TRBV29-1
D: TRBD1
J: TRBJ1-2
size: many

DNA: TGTGCCAGCAGTAACCGGGAAACTAACATGAACACTGAAGCTTTCTTT
CDR3: CASSNRETNMNTEAFF
V: TRBV12-3/TRBV12-4
D: .
J: TRBJ1-1
size: many

DNA: TGTGCCAGCAGCTTAGGAAAGAACACCGGGGAGCTGTTTTTT
CDR3: CASSLGKNTGELFF
V: TRBV7-9
D: .
J: TRBJ2-2
size: .

DNA: TGCGGTGCTGCGGGGCTATCCACCGGGGAGCTGTTTTTT
CDR3: CGAAGLSTGELFF
V: TRBV20-1
D: .
J: TRBJ2-2
size: .

DNA: TGTGCCAGCAGCGCGAGGACGGGGACTGACGAGCAGTACTTC
CDR3: CASSARTGTDEQYF
V: TRBV11-3
D: .
J: TRBJ2-7
size: many

DNA: TGCAGTGCTCGCGGGGGGGTGAACACCGGGGAGCTGTTTTTT
CDR3: CSARGGVNTGELFF
V: TRBV20-1
D: TRBD2
J: TRBJ2-2
size: many

DNA: TGCGCCAGCAGCTTGGAGCCCTATGGCTACACCTTC
CDR3: CASSLEPYGYTF
V: TRBV5-1
D: .
J: TRBJ1-2
size: many

DNA: TGTGCCAGCAGAAGTGGGTCCTCAGGCAATCAGCCCCAGCATTTT
CDR3: CASRSGSSGNQPQHF
V: TRBV6-1
D: .
J: TRBJ1-5
size: .

DNA: TGTGCCACCAGTGACCGACTAGCTAATGAGCAGTTCTTC
CDR3: CATSDRLANEQFF
V: TRBV24-1
D: TRBD2
J: TRBJ2-1
size: few

DNA: TGCAGTCAGACCGGGACAGGTGATGTAACAGATACGCAGTATTTT
CDR3: CSQTGTGDVTDTQYF
V: TRBV20-1
D: TRBD1
J: TRBJ2-3
size: many

DNA: TGCGCCAGCAGCTCGGGACGGAGCACAGATACGCAGTATTTT
CDR3: CASSSGRSTDTQYF
V: TRBV5-1
D: .
J: TRBJ2-3
size: many

DNA: TGTGCCAGCAGCTGGGGTTCCTATAATTCACCCCTCCACTTT
CDR3: CASSWGSYNSPLHF
V: TRBV7-9
D: .
J: TRBJ1-6
size: many

DNA: TGTACCAGCAGCACCGGAACGGCTTTTCAGCCCCAGCATTTT
CDR3: CTSSTGTAFQPQHF
V: TRBV7-9
D: .
J: TRBJ1-5
size: .

DNA: TGTGCCAGCAGTTTACTTGTAGCGGGTGGTGCCAAAAACATTCAGTACTTC
CDR3: CASSLLVAGGAKNIQYF
V: TRBV28
D: TRBD2
J: TRBJ2-4
size: .

DNA: TGTGCCAGCAGTCCCGGGACGGGTTTCAATGAGCAGTTCTTC
CDR3: CASSPGTGFNEQFF
V: TRBV7-6
D: .
J: TRBJ2-1
size: many

DNA: TGTGCCAGCTCACCAATGGGAGCCTCCTACAATGAGCAGTTCTTC
CDR3: CASSPMGASYNEQFF
V: TRBV18
D: .
J: TRBJ2-1
size: .

DNA: TGTGCCAGCAGCTTGGGGGACAGGTCCAAAGGGAATCAGCCCCAGCATTTT
CDR3: CASSLGDRSKGNQPQHF
V: TRBV5-5
D: TRBD1
J: TRBJ1-5
size: many

DNA: TGCAGTGCTAGAGATCAGGTCGATCAGCCCCAGCATTTT
CDR3: CSARDQVDQPQHF
V: TRBV20-1
D: .
J: TRBJ1-5
size: many

DNA: TGTGCCATCAGGGGACAGAGCACAGATACGCAGTATTTT
CDR3: CAIRGQSTDTQYF
V: TRBV10-3
D: TRBD1
J: TRBJ2-3
size: many

DNA: TGTGCCACCAGTGATCCTAGACTAGCGGGATCGGCAGAGACCCAGTACTTC
CDR3: CATSDPRLAGSAETQYF
V: TRBV24-1
D: TRBD2
J: TRBJ2-5
size: many

DNA: TGTGCCAGCAGCTTAATCCAGATGAACACCGGGGAGCTGTTTTTT
CDR3: CASSLIQMNTGELFF
V: TRBV7-6
D: .
J: TRBJ2-2
size: many